A single sample gave rise to the 27 T cell receptor beta chains below, sequenced in a study of blood T cell repertoires in COVID-19. Clones were read by immunoSEQ multiplex PCR, and TCRdb kept only the in-frame ones, dropping some. Of approximately 200,000 clones listed, roughly 80% are singletons. The specimen was peripheral blood. Source of these receptors: a woman aged 30 to 39 who had recovered from COVID-19.

In nucleotides, the CDR3 is TGTGCCAGTAGTATGGGGACAGGGGACAATCAGCCCCAGCATTTT. Translating it yields CASSMGTGDNQPQHF. This chain joins TRBV19 and TRBJ1-5; TRBD1 aligns across 10 bases. CDR1 and CDR2 from the germline V gene are LNHDA and SQIVND (reference sequence). The CDR3 contains 15 residues. J lost 3 bases, V lost 3 bases, and 2 bases had no gene match.

This rearrangement joins TRBV7-3 to TRBJ2-2; the match to TRBD2 covers 12 bases. Germline V lookup: CDR1 SGHTA, CDR2 FQGTGA. This CDR3 spans 14 amino acids. The ends lost 6 bases at V and 7 bases at J; junction bases unmatched: 3. CDR3 amino acids: CASSKTSGGGELFF. For the CDR3, the DNA is TGTGCCAGCAGTAAGACTAGCGGGGGCGGGGAGCTGTTTTTT.

The CDR3 DNA reads TGTGCCAGCAGCGTAGTGCAGCGGGAGGCCCAGTACTTC. Protein sequence: CASSVVQREAQYF. The chain uses TRBV9 and TRBJ2-5, with 9 bases aligning to TRBD2. V shed 0 bases, J shed 9 bases, and the junction held 3 bases outside the gene matches. Germline CDR1 SGDLS, CDR2 YYNGEE. The CDR3 sequence is 13 residues long.

The genes are TRBV6-5 and TRBJ1-6; D call uncertain. The V gene's germline CDR1 is MNHEY and CDR2 SVGAGI. V was shortened by 8 bases and J by 5 bases, with 13 bases between the two germline ends. The CDR3 length is 14 residues. CDR3 nucleotide sequence: TGTGCCAGCCGGACGGGGATTGATAATTCACCCCTCCACTTT. Protein: CASRTGIDNSPLHF.

This rearrangement joins TRBV5-1 to TRBJ1-6; TRBD1 matches at 8 bases. V lost 4 bases to trimming and J lost 10 bases; unmatched junction nucleotides: 7. Per germline, CDR1 SGHRS and CDR2 YFSETQ. The CDR3 spans 14 residues. As DNA, the CDR3 is TGCGCCAGCAGCGAGGACAGGGTTCGGTCACCCCTCCACTTT. The encoded protein is CASSEDRVRSPLHF. The full variable domain, completed using reference TRBV5-1 and TRBJ1-6, is KAGVTQTPRYLIKTRGQQVTLSCSPISGHRSVSWYQQTPGQGLQFLFEYFSETQRNKGNFPGRFSGRQFSNSRSEMNVSTLELGDSALYLCASSEDRVRSPLHFGNGTRLTVT.

This chain joins TRBV7-8 and TRBJ2-3, with D uncertain. The germline gives CDR1 SGHVS, CDR2 FQNEAQ. Trimming stripped 5 bases from V and 2 bases from J, with 5 bases between. There are 12 residues in the CDR3. The CDR3 sequence is CASSRYTDTQYF. Written as DNA, the CDR3 is TGTGCCAGCAGCCGATACACAGATACGCAGTATTTT.

This sequence joins TRBV5-1 and TRBJ1-5; a possible D gene is TRBD1 (6 bases). The CDR3 loop spans 14 amino acids. The V and J ends lost 0 bases and 4 bases respectively, with 8 bases between them. The germline V gene has CDR1 SGHRS and CDR2 YFSETQ. The CDR3 DNA is TGCGCCAGCAGCTTGGACAGGGATAATCAGCCCCAGCATTTT. Translated, it gives CASSLDRDNQPQHF. Full variable domain (rest looked up from reference TRBV5-1 and TRBJ1-5): KAGVTQTPRYLIKTRGQQVTLSCSPISGHRSVSWYQQTPGQGLQFLFEYFSETQRNKGNFPGRFSGRQFSNSRSEMNVSTLELGDSALYLCASSLDRDNQPQHFGDGTRLSIL.

This chain joins TRBV27 and TRBJ1-2; TRBD1 agrees at 8 bases. J gave up 5 bases and V 6 bases, and 8 bases lay outside the gene matches. The CDR3 is 14 amino acids. Germline loops: CDR1 MNHEY, CDR2 SMNVEV (reference sequence). CDR3 nucleotides: TGTGCCAGCAGAACTACAGGGGGATCGTATGGCTACACCTTC. Translating it yields CASRTTGGSYGYTF.

The CDR3 loop reads CASSQDGGAYEQYF. CDR3 in DNA: TGCGCCAGCAGCCAAGATGGTGGGGCATACGAGCAGTACTTC. The chain links TRBV4-1 to TRBJ2-7, with D possibly being TRBD1 (5 bases). V lost 0 bases, J lost 4 bases, and 10 bases lay in between. Germline V gives CDR1 MGHRA, CDR2 YSYEKL. This CDR3 comprises 14 residues.

V gene TRBV27 combines with J gene TRBJ1-3, with 9 bases matching TRBD1. V lost 4 bases and J lost 0; bases outside the gene matches: 19. CDR3 length: 21 residues. Germline loops: CDR1 MNHEY, CDR2 SMNVEV (reference sequence). In DNA, the CDR3 is TGTGCCAGCAGTTCCCTAGGCGTGGGACAGGGACGGACCTACTCTGGAAACACCATATATTTT. Protein: CASSSLGVGQGRTYSGNTIYF.

This clone was seen just once. The genes are TRBV28 and TRBJ1-1; D possibly corresponds to TRBD1 (5 bases). In germline, CDR1 is MDHEN, CDR2 SYDVKM. V gave up 7 bases and J gave up 4 bases, with 16 bases separating them. The CDR3 extends over 14 amino acids. CDR3 in amino acids: CASTLRGLPTEAFF. CDR3 bases: TGTGCCAGCACCCTGCGGGGGTTGCCCACTGAAGCTTTCTTT. The full variable domain, completed using reference TRBV28 and TRBJ1-1, is DVKVTQSSRYLVKRTGEKVFLECVQDMDHENMFWYRQDPGLGLRLIYFSYDVKMKEKGDIPEGYSVSREKKERFSLILESASTNQTSMYLCASTLRGLPTEAFFGQGTRLTVV.

The V and J genes are TRBV6-5 and TRBJ2-5, with 10 bases aligning to TRBD1. V lost 4 bases, J lost 4 bases, and 6 bases stayed unmatched. Germline V gene data show CDR1 as MNHEY and CDR2 as SVGAGI. This CDR3 is 15 amino acids long. The CDR3 loop is CASSSGTGVGETQYF. As DNA, the CDR3 is TGTGCCAGCAGTTCCGGGACAGGGGTCGGAGAGACCCAGTACTTC.

The chain carries TRBV27 and TRBJ2-7; 9 nucleotides agree with TRBD1. There are 13 residues in the CDR3. The germline V gene encodes CDR1 MNHEY and CDR2 SMNVEV (reference sequence). V was clipped by 6 bases and J by 6 bases; unmatched bases: 6. CDR3: CASSWTGETEQYF. In nucleotides, the CDR3 is TGTGCCAGCAGCTGGACAGGGGAGACCGAGCAGTACTTC.

This clone was seen more than once but under ten times. The chain joins TRBV11-2 to TRBJ1-1; 8 nucleotides line up with TRBD1. Germline CDR1 reads SGHAT; CDR2 reads FQNNGV. The CDR3 has 14 amino acids. Trimming cost V 0 bases and J 4 bases; bases outside gene matches: 1. CDR3 in DNA: TGTGCCAGCAGCTTAGACACAGGGGGCACTGAAGCTTTCTTT. This gives the protein CASSLDTGGTEAFF. Looking up the rest from reference TRBV11-2 and TRBJ1-1 gives the full variable domain: EAGVAQSPRYKIIEKRQSVAFWCNPISGHATLYWYQQILGQGPKLLIQFQNNGVVDDSQLPKDRFSAERLKGVDSTLKIQPAKLEDSAVYLCASSLDTGGTEAFFGQGTRLTVV.

The V call is TRBV29-1, the J call TRBJ1-2; a possible D gene is TRBD1 (5 bases). Trimming shortened V by 4 bases and J by 3 bases, and 12 bases separated the two germline ends. CDR1 and CDR2 (germline): SQVTM, ANQGSEA. This CDR3 comprises 13 residues. The chain's CDR3 is CSVAAGQDYGYTF. In nucleotides, the CDR3 is TGCAGCGTTGCTGCAGGGCAGGACTATGGCTACACCTTC.

The chain couples TRBV4-1 to TRBJ1-3; 9 nucleotides align to TRBD1. Germline CDR1 is MGHRA and CDR2 is YSYEKL. The CDR3 has 18 residues. V was clipped by 3 bases and J by 7 bases; unmatched bases: 16. CDR3 sequence (DNA): TGCGCCAGCAGCCAGGTTACTGGGGGACAGGGTAATTGGAACACCATATATTTT. The encoded protein is CASSQVTGGQGNWNTIYF.

CDR3: CASSQKNTGELFF. The CDR3 DNA reads as TGTGCCAGCAGCCAAAAGAACACCGGGGAGCTGTTTTTT. The V and J genes are TRBV13 and TRBJ2-2; no definite D call. Trimming took 5 bases from V and 1 from J, leaving 5 bases between them. The germline gives CDR1 PRHDT, CDR2 FYEKMQ (reference sequence). CDR3 size: 13 residues.

The chain links TRBV2 to TRBJ2-1, with a weak D call TRBD1 (5 bases). Trimming pared 8 bases from V and 6 bases from J, leaving 17 bases between. The CDR3 loop spans 14 amino acids. Per germline, CDR1 SNHLY and CDR2 FYNNEI. The CDR3 DNA sequence: TGTGCCAGCTCATACGGGCCAGGGATCAATGAGCAGTTCTTC. It specifies CASSYGPGINEQFF.

This clone was observed a few times. The chain employs TRBV7-3 and TRBJ2-7, with a weak D call TRBD1 (6 bases). The germline V and J ends were trimmed by 3 bases and 5 bases, with 14 bases remaining between them. The CDR3 totals 14 residues. Germline V gives CDR1 SGHTA, CDR2 FQGTGA. CDR3 residues: CASSFAGDRDEQYF. Written as DNA, the CDR3 is TGTGCCAGCAGCTTTGCAGGGGACCGCGACGAGCAGTACTTC.

Only one count was recorded for this clone. The rearrangement joins TRBV9 to TRBJ2-1; D is undetermined. The CDR3 spans 14 residues. CDR1 is SGDLS and CDR2 is YYNGEE in the germline V gene. V was pared by 1 base and J by 8 bases, with 13 bases between. DNA for the CDR3: TGTGCCAGCAGCGTAAGGATACAGACGGATGAGCAGTTCTTC. Translation gives CASSVRIQTDEQFF.

The genes are TRBV28 and TRBJ2-3; D may be TRBD2 (6 bases). The CDR3 loop spans 17 amino acids. Germline V gene data show CDR1 as MDHEN and CDR2 as SYDVKM. The V end was cut by 3 bases, the J end by 6 bases, with 22 bases between. CDR3 protein: CASSFFRRREQTDTQYF. The DNA of the CDR3 is TGTGCCAGCAGTTTTTTCAGGAGGCGGGAACAAACGGATACGCAGTATTTT.

This clone turned up a few times. This sample also contains other DNA sequences that code for the same CDR3. DNA for the CDR3: TGTGCCAGCAGCTCCTCAGACAGGGGGGACACTGAAGCTTTCTTT. Its protein is CASSSSDRGDTEAFF. The chain is built from TRBV11-2 and TRBJ1-1, with 9 positions matching TRBD1. V was clipped by 4 bases and J by 3 bases; unmatched bases: 6. The germline V gene encodes CDR1 SGHAT and CDR2 FQNNGV. This CDR3 is built from 15 residues. The full variable domain, rest sourced from reference TRBV11-2 and TRBJ1-1, is EAGVAQSPRYKIIEKRQSVAFWCNPISGHATLYWYQQILGQGPKLLIQFQNNGVVDDSQLPKDRFSAERLKGVDSTLKIQPAKLEDSAVYLCASSSSDRGDTEAFFGQGTRLTVV.

The genes are TRBV11-2 and TRBJ2-7; possible D gene TRBD2, 5 bases. This CDR3 comprises 13 residues. Germline V gene sequence: CDR1 SGHAT, CDR2 FQNNGV. Trimming stripped 3 bases from V and 5 bases from J, with 11 bases between. CDR3 sequence: CASSLNQADEQYF. The CDR3 nucleotides are TGTGCCAGCAGCTTGAACCAAGCGGACGAGCAGTACTTC.

On this clone: Other DNA sequences in this sample translate to the same CDR3. Here the CDR3 reads CASSLTSSTDTQYF. Written as DNA, the CDR3 is TGTGCCAGCAGTTTGACTTCTAGCACAGATACGCAGTATTTT. The V call is TRBV28, the J call TRBJ2-3, with unresolved D. Per the germline V gene, CDR1 is MDHEN and CDR2 is SYDVKM. CDR3 length: 14 residues. With 3 bases removed from V and 0 bases from J, the gap between germline ends came to 7 bases.

The J gene is TRBJ1-2, the V gene TRBV6-5; 8 bases match TRBD1. The V gene end was trimmed by 2 bases and the J gene end by 3 bases; junction bases not matched to a gene: 5. Germline V gene lookup returns CDR1 MNHEY and CDR2 SVGAGI. The CDR3 covers 15 residues. CDR3 amino acids: CASSYPTGDDYGYTF. CDR3 sequence (DNA): TGTGCCAGCAGTTACCCGACAGGGGATGACTATGGCTACACCTTC.

This rearrangement joins TRBV27 to TRBJ2-1, with D maybe TRBD2 (7 bases). The CDR3 contains 16 residues. CDR1 is MNHEY and CDR2 is SMNVEV in the germline V gene (reference sequence). The V end lost 0 bases, the J end lost 3 bases, and 12 bases lay between the germline ends. The CDR3 here is CASSLSSGGSYNEQFF. The CDR3 DNA reads TGTGCCAGCAGTTTATCGTCGGGGGGCAGCTACAATGAGCAGTTCTTC.

In its sample, this clone was seen once. The V call is TRBV21-1, the J call TRBJ2-2; the table's D call of TRBD2 was not tested on the DNA. TRBV21-1 represents a pseudogene. The CDR3 covers 22 residues. DNA for the CDR3: TGTGCCAGGTGGAAAGATGCGGCGGGACTAGCGGGAGGCCGACGTAACACCGGGGAGCTGTTTTTT. Amino acid sequence: CARWKDAAGLAGGRRNTGELFF.